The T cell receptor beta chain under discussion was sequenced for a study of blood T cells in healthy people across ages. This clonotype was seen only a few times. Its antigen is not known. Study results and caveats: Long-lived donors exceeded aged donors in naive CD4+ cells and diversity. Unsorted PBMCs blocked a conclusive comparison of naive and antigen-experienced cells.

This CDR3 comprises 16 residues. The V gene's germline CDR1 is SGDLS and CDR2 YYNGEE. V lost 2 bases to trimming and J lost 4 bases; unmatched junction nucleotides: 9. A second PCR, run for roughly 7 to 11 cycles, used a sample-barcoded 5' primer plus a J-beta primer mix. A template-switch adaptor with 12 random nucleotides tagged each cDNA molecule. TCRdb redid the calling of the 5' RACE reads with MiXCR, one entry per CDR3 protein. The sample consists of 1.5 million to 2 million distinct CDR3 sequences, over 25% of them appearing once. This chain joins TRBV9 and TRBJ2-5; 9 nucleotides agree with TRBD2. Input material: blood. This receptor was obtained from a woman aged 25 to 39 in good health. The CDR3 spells CASSVGLARMRETQYF. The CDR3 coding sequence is TGTGCCAGCAGCGTTGGACTAGCGCGCATGAGAGAGACCCAGTACTTC.